The 31 T cell receptor beta chains reported below all come from one sample, sequenced in a study of technical replicates of blood from four donors. TCRdb's table, derived via immunoSEQ multiplex PCR, lists solely in-frame clones and lacks some. The sample shows 70,000 to 85,000 clones, roughly 94% of them seen only once. Sequencing was performed on T cells isolated from PBMCs. The receptor source for this set is a human donor in good health.

The chain combines TRBV27 with TRBJ1-1, with 7 nucleotides matching TRBD1. The junction had 4 bases not matched to a gene; V was cut back by 4 bases and J by 11 bases. Germline loops: CDR1 MNHEY, CDR2 SMNVEV (reference sequence). There are 11 residues in the CDR3. In DNA, the CDR3 is TGTGCCAGCAGTTCTGCAGGGGGTGCTTTCTTT. This codes for CASSSAGGAFF.

The chain recombines TRBV6-5 with TRBJ1-1; D remains unclear. Germline V gene lookup returns CDR1 MNHEY and CDR2 SVGAGI. V lost 5 bases and J 4 bases, leaving 14 bases between the germline ends. The CDR3 covers 14 residues. CDR3 protein: CASSPRGSSTEAFF. The CDR3 DNA reads TGTGCCAGCAGTCCCAGAGGGTCATCCACTGAAGCTTTCTTT.

This chain joins TRBV11-1 and TRBJ2-1, with D unresolved. The CDR3 totals 12 residues. V was cut by 3 bases and J by 5 bases, with 5 bases left in between. Germline assignment: CDR1 SGHAT and CDR2 FQDESV (reference sequence). Written as DNA, the CDR3 is TGTGCCAGCAGCTTTGACAACAATGAGCAGTTCTTC. It encodes CASSFDNNEQFF.

The genes are TRBV6-4 and TRBJ1-1; D is uncertain. Germline V gives CDR1 MRHNA, CDR2 SNTAGT. The CDR3 consists of 13 residues. The V end was cut by 3 bases, the J end by 2 bases, with 7 bases between. The CDR3 loop is CASSERENTEAFF. The CDR3 DNA sequence: TGTGCCAGCAGTGAACGGGAAAACACTGAAGCTTTCTTT.

The chain recombines TRBV5-1 with TRBJ2-1; D might be TRBD2 (6 bases). Germline CDR1 is SGHRS and CDR2 is YFSETQ. The CDR3 runs to 16 residues. The V end lost 0 bases, the J end lost 2 bases, and 12 bases lay between the germline ends. CDR3 amino acids: CASSLDPAGTYNEQFF. CDR3 in DNA: TGCGCCAGCAGCTTGGATCCAGCGGGCACCTACAATGAGCAGTTCTTC.

The chain links TRBV25-1 to TRBJ1-3; 8 positions agree with TRBD1. This CDR3 spans 13 amino acids. Germline V gene lookup returns CDR1 MGHDK and CDR2 SYGVNS. Trimming cost V 8 bases and J 0 bases; bases outside gene matches: 0. The CDR3 loop reads CASGQGSGNTIYF. The CDR3 nucleotides read TGTGCCAGCGGACAGGGCTCTGGAAACACCATATATTTT.

CDR3 sequence: CASRRVTTEAFF. Written as DNA, the CDR3 is TGTGCCAGCAGACGTGTAACAACTGAAGCTTTCTTT. The chain joins TRBV6-5 to TRBJ1-1; no clear D. Germline values: CDR1 MNHEY, CDR2 SVGAGI. This CDR3 comprises 12 residues. Trimming removed 6 bases from V and 5 bases from J, with 10 bases in between.

J is TRBJ2-5 and V is TRBV5-1, with 8 bases that match TRBD2. Trimming took 6 bases from V and 5 from J; bases not matched to a gene: 9. The CDR3 is 14 residues long. CDR1 and CDR2 from the germline V gene are SGHRS and YFSETQ. The CDR3 DNA sequence: TGCGCCAGCACCAGGAACATAGCGGGGGAGACCCAGTACTTC. Amino acids: CASTRNIAGETQYF.

The CDR3 reads CASSPRDGSEKLFF. The DNA for the CDR3 is TGTGCCAGCAGCCCCAGGGACGGGAGTGAAAAACTGTTTTTT. The chain employs TRBV6-6 and TRBJ1-4, with D possibly matching TRBD1 (5 bases). Germline V lookup: CDR1 MNHNY, CDR2 SVGAGI (reference sequence). This CDR3 is built from 14 residues. The V gene lost 6 bases and the J gene lost 7 bases, with 15 bases spanning the gap.

This clone was seen only a few times. The V gene is TRBV18, the J gene TRBJ1-5; no definite D call. Germline lookup yields CDR1 KGHSH and CDR2 LQKENI. The V end was cut by 0 bases, the J end by 0 bases, with 9 bases between. The CDR3 has 16 amino acids. Written as DNA, the CDR3 is TGTGCCAGCTCACCACCGGGCGGGCATAGCAATCAGCCCCAGCATTTT. Its protein is CASSPPGGHSNQPQHF.

The chain employs TRBV18 and TRBJ2-7, with D perhaps TRBD2 (5 bases). From germline, CDR1 is KGHSH and CDR2 LQKENI. The CDR3 runs 13 residues. The V and J ends lost 2 bases and 2 bases respectively, with 7 bases between them. The DNA of the CDR3 is TGTGCCAGCTCACCATCCGGGACCTACGAGCAGTACTTC. Translating gives CASSPSGTYEQYF. Full variable domain (missing parts from reference TRBV18 and TRBJ2-7): NAGVMQNPRHLVRRRGQEARLRCSPMKGHSHVYWYRQLPEEGLKFMVYLQKENIIDESGMPKERFSAEFPKEGPSILRIQQVVRGDSAAYFCASSPSGTYEQYFGPGTRLTVT.

V is TRBV30 and J is TRBJ1-1; D ambiguous. Between the trimmed V and J ends, which lost 4 bases and 0 bases, there was a span of 9 bases. The CDR3 covers 13 residues. Looked up from germline, CDR1 is GTSNPN and CDR2 is SVGIG (reference sequence). The CDR3 loop is CAWNAVLNTEAFF. The CDR3 nucleotides read TGTGCCTGGAATGCGGTCCTGAACACTGAAGCTTTCTTT.

This chain uses TRBV13 with TRBJ2-1; 8 nucleotides match TRBD2. CDR1 is PRHDT, CDR2 FYEKMQ, per germline (reference sequence). With 5 bases clipped from V and 9 bases from J, the junction kept 9 bases outside the gene matches. The CDR3 is 14 residues long. CDR3 region: CASSPRTSFGEQFF. The CDR3 region has the DNA TGTGCCAGCAGCCCAAGGACTAGCTTCGGTGAGCAGTTCTTC.

The chain uses TRBV27 and TRBJ2-7; a weak D match, TRBD2 (7 bases). The CDR3 is 15 amino acids. Germline loops: CDR1 MNHEY, CDR2 SMNVEV (reference sequence). The V and J ends lost 5 bases and 4 bases respectively, with 18 bases between them. The CDR3 nucleotides read TGTGCCAGCAGTAACGCGGGAGCTAGGGGGTACGAGCAGTACTTC. Amino acids: CASSNAGARGYEQYF.

The rearrangement links TRBV19 to TRBJ1-5; D not resolved. CDR1 LNHDA and CDR2 SQIVND come from the germline V gene (reference sequence). V lost 7 bases, J lost 6 bases, and 22 bases lay in between. This CDR3 has 16 residues. The CDR3 sequence is CASTPGGSRAVQPQHF. In DNA form, the CDR3 reads TGTGCCAGTACCCCGGGAGGATCACGAGCAGTTCAGCCCCAGCATTTT.

This chain links TRBV9 with TRBJ2-5, with D perhaps matching TRBD2 (5 bases). Germline V gene data show CDR1 as SGDLS and CDR2 as YYNGEE. The CDR3 runs to 13 residues. V was cut by 3 bases and J by 4 bases, with 10 bases left in between. CDR3: CASSAEGGETQYF. CDR3 nucleotide sequence: TGTGCCAGCAGCGCAGAGGGTGGAGAGACCCAGTACTTC.

The rearrangement links TRBV10-3 to TRBJ2-2, with 9 bases fitting TRBD1. The CDR3 has 17 residues. Germline assignment: CDR1 ENHRY and CDR2 SYGVKD. V trimming: 2 bases; J trimming: 1 base; junction bases outside the gene matches: 5. Here the CDR3 DNA reads TGTGCCATCAGTGAGGCCGGACAGGGGCTGAACACCGGGGAGCTGTTTTTT. It is translated as CAISEAGQGLNTGELFF.

The chain is built from TRBV23-1 and TRBJ2-1, with TRBD2 matching 15 bases. TRBV23-1 is given ORF status, its function remaining uncertain. The length of the CDR3 is 21 residues. The ends lost 6 bases at V and 2 bases at J; junction bases unmatched: 17. The CDR3 reads CASSPNRTSGGVPPPYNEQFF. DNA of the CDR3: TGCGCCAGCAGCCCAAATCGGACTAGCGGGGGGGTCCCCCCTCCCTACAATGAGCAGTTCTTC.

The rearrangement uses TRBV7-7 and TRBJ2-5; a possible D gene is TRBD1 (5 bases). V lost 4 bases and J 5 bases, leaving 23 bases between the germline ends. The CDR3 covers 17 residues. Germline V lookup: CDR1 SSHAT, CDR2 FNYEAQ (reference sequence). CDR3 sequence reads: CASSSYTGREAGETQYF. CDR3 DNA: TGTGCCAGCAGCTCCTACACGGGCCGAGAGGCAGGGGAGACCCAGTACTTC. The full variable domain, with the rest looked up from reference TRBV7-7 and TRBJ2-5, is GAGVSQSPRYKVTKRGQDVTLRCDPISSHATLYWYQQALGQGPEFLTYFNYEAQPDKSGLPSDRFSAERPEGSISTLTIQRTEQRDSAMYRCASSSYTGREAGETQYFGPGTRLLVL.

V usage is TRBV7-9 and J usage is TRBJ2-2, with D perhaps matching TRBD2 (6 bases). The CDR3 runs 17 residues. Germline CDR1 is SEHNR and CDR2 is FQNEAQ (reference sequence). V lost 5 bases, J lost 1 base, and 17 bases lay in between. CDR3 protein: CASSPRGSGRNTGELFF. The CDR3 nucleotides read TGTGCCAGCAGCCCGAGAGGTAGCGGAAGGAACACCGGGGAGCTGTTTTTT.

J is TRBJ1-5 and V is TRBV2; D uncertain. The CDR3 covers 14 residues. CDR1 and CDR2 from the germline V gene are SNHLY and FYNNEI. Between the trimmed V and J ends, which lost 5 bases and 4 bases, there was a span of 12 bases. CDR3 DNA: TGTGCCAGCAGTCTTTCGCAGATTAATCAGCCCCAGCATTTT. Protein: CASSLSQINQPQHF.

A word on this clone: This CDR3 is also generated by other DNA sequences in the sample. The chain uses TRBV14 and TRBJ2-7; D is unclear. This CDR3 contains 12 residues. The germline CDR1 and CDR2 sequences are SGHDN and FVKESK. V lost 1 base and J 3 bases, leaving 4 bases between the germline ends. CDR3 sequence: CASSQVSYEQYF. CDR3 sequence (DNA): TGTGCCAGCAGCCAAGTTAGCTACGAGCAGTACTTC.

This clone was recorded a few times. The gene calls are TRBV5-6 and TRBJ1-5; a possible D gene is TRBD1 (5 bases). The germline V gene encodes CDR1 SGHDT and CDR2 YYEEEE. V was trimmed by 6 bases and J by 4 bases, leaving 11 bases between them. This CDR3 spans 13 amino acids. CDR3 region: CASTGGENQPQHF. DNA of the CDR3: TGTGCCAGCACTGGGGGGGAGAATCAGCCCCAGCATTTT.

This clone was observed once. This rearrangement joins TRBV5-6 to TRBJ2-1; tentatively, D is TRBD2 (7 bases). Per the germline V gene, CDR1 is SGHDT and CDR2 is YYEEEE. Trimming cost V 6 bases and J 7 bases, with 20 bases left between them. The CDR3 is made up of 15 amino acids. The DNA for the CDR3 is TGTGCCAGCACCTTAGGAGGGGGGGCCTGGAATGAGCAGTTCTTC. It encodes CASTLGGGAWNEQFF.

The gene calls are TRBV29-1 and TRBJ1-4, with a weak D call TRBD1 (6 bases). The germline V gene has CDR1 SQVTM and CDR2 ANQGSEA. V was trimmed by 6 bases and J by 0 bases, leaving 11 bases between them. CDR3 size: 14 residues. CDR3 protein: CSVEDSATNEKLFF. The CDR3 nucleotides read TGCAGCGTCGAGGACAGTGCAACTAATGAAAAACTGTTTTTT.

CDR3 coding DNA: TGTGCCAGCTCACCACCGGACACAAACGAGCAGTACTTC. Protein: CASSPPDTNEQYF. The chain recombines TRBV18 with TRBJ2-7; D is perhaps TRBD1 (5 bases). Germline V gene data show CDR1 as KGHSH and CDR2 as LQKENI. Trimming cost V 0 bases and J 5 bases, with 8 bases left between them. The CDR3 covers 13 residues.

The CDR3 sequence is CASSLYTEAFF. CDR3 DNA sequence: TGTGCCAGCAGTCTTTACACTGAAGCTTTCTTT. The chain recombines TRBV28 with TRBJ1-1; D remains unclear. CDR1 is MDHEN and CDR2 is SYDVKM in the germline V gene. The CDR3 is 11 residues long. Trimming stripped 5 bases from V and 3 bases from J, with 4 bases between.

V gene TRBV27 combines with J gene TRBJ1-5, with D hard to call. This CDR3 contains 15 residues. V shed 5 bases and J shed 0 bases, with 11 bases lying between them. The germline V gene has CDR1 MNHEY and CDR2 SMNVEV (reference sequence). CDR3 residues: CASSPSYRSNQPQHF. CDR3 DNA: TGTGCCAGCAGTCCCTCCTACCGTAGCAATCAGCCCCAGCATTTT.

The chain combines TRBV6-1 with TRBJ2-5; possibly TRBD2 for D (6 bases). This CDR3 is built from 17 residues. Trimming took off 1 base at V and 5 bases at J, with 20 bases between the two ends. Germline V gene data show CDR1 as MNHNS and CDR2 as SASEGT. The chain's CDR3 is CASSEGVAVPQKETQYF. The CDR3 nucleotides read TGTGCCAGCAGTGAAGGGGTAGCGGTACCTCAAAAGGAGACCCAGTACTTC.

The rearrangement links TRBV6-6 to TRBJ1-1; maybe TRBD1 (5 bases). Trimming left V 2 bases short and J 7 bases short, with 20 bases between. This CDR3 has 16 amino acids. CDR1 is MNHNY and CDR2 is SVGAGI in the germline V gene (reference sequence). The CDR3 nucleotides are TGTGCCAGCAGTTACGGGGGGGTATTCGGCGGAGATGAAGCTTTCTTT. Residues: CASSYGGVFGGDEAFF.

The chain carries TRBV29-1 and TRBJ2-4; possible D gene TRBD1, 5 bases. Germline CDR1 SQVTM, CDR2 ANQGSEA. The CDR3 is made up of 13 amino acids. V gave up 7 bases and J gave up 3 bases, with 13 bases separating them. As DNA, the CDR3 is TGCAGCGCAGTCGTGACAGACAAAAACATTCAGTACTTC. Protein sequence: CSAVVTDKNIQYF.